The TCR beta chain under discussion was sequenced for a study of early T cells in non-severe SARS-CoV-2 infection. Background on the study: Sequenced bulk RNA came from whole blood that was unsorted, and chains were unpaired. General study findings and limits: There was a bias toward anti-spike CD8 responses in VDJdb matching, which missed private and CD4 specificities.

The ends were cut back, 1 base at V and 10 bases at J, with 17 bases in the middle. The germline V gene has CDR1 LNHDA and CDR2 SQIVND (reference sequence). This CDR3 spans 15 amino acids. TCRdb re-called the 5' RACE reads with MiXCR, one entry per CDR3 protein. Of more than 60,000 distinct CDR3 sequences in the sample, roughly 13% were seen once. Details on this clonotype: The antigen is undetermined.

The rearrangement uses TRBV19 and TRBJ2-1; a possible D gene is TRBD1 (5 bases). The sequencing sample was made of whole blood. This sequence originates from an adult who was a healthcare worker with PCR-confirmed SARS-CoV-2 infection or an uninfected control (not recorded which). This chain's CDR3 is CASSIVGNGATEQFF. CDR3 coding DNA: TGTGCCAGTAGTATAGTGGGTAATGGGGCCACGGAGCAGTTCTTC.